The text below deals with one T cell receptor (beta chain). The data belong to a study of shared clonotypes between healthy human individuals. Sorted-subset replicate PCRs used around 200 ng DNA, around 27,000 T cell genomes. As handled by the study authors: ImmunoSEQ output held junction-only sequences without quality scores, so filtering differed. Here immunoSEQ multiplex PCR was the method, and the copy in TCRdb shows in-frame clones only, minus some. V, J and clone size reflect that table, while D and trimming were determined from the DNA. The sample records nearly 1 million clones, around three quarters being singletons. The CDR3 contains 15 residues. Germline values: CDR1 SGHRS, CDR2 YFSETQ. V was shortened by 7 bases and J by 7 bases, with 18 bases between the two germline ends.

Sequenced material: memory CD4+ T cells sorted from blood. Described subset: CD45RA-negative fraction. The TCR was taken from a man aged 18 to 30 in good health. The chain combines TRBV5-1 with TRBJ1-6, with D maybe TRBD1 (6 bases). CDR3 residues: CASDGAGALNSPLHF. Here the CDR3 DNA reads TGCGCCAGCGATGGGGCGGGGGCGTTAAATTCACCCCTCCACTTT.